This T cell receptor beta chain originates from a study of radiation and T cells in renal cell carcinoma. About the study: Nephrectomy followed 15 Gy stereotactic body radiation by 4 weeks.

The time point: baseline pretreatment blood. Indicated treatment: 15 Gy SBRT to primary tumor, nephrectomy 4 weeks later. After SBRT, blood was collected at 2 and 4 weeks, plus baseline. Measured with immunoSEQ multiplex PCR; TCRdb has only the in-frame clones, and not every one. Of approximately 150,000 clones in the sample, around 78% were seen once. The sequence was obtained from a woman in her 50s with renal cell carcinoma. This material consisted of blood, taken from a patient whose treatment included radiotherapy and nephrectomy.

DNA for the CDR3: TGTGCCTGGAGCGCGGGGGCGGAAGCTTTCTTT. Encoded protein: CAWSAGAEAFF. The rearrangement joins TRBV30 to TRBJ1-1; D is possibly TRBD1 (6 bases). Germline CDR1 is GTSNPN and CDR2 is SVGIG (reference sequence). The germline V and J ends were trimmed by 3 bases and 8 bases, with 10 bases remaining between them. The CDR3 contains 11 residues.